Each of the 20 T cell receptor beta chains below was sequenced from the same sample in a study of blood T cell repertoires in COVID-19. Libraries were prepared by immunoSEQ multiplex PCR; TCRdb keeps only in-frame clonotypes and omits some of them. Of roughly 190,000 clones listed, roughly four fifths are singletons. Sequencing input: peripheral blood. The receptor set was obtained from a middle-aged woman with acute or convalescent COVID-19.

This rearrangement joins TRBV5-6 to TRBJ1-2; no clear D. V was trimmed by 2 bases and J by 6 bases, leaving 5 bases between them. CDR1 and CDR2 from the germline V gene are SGHDT and YYEEEE. This CDR3 contains 11 residues. The CDR3 coding sequence is TGTGCCAGCAGCTTCTCAGATGGCTACACCTTC. This encodes CASSFSDGYTF. The entire variable domain, with the rest obtained from reference TRBV5-6 and TRBJ1-2, is as follows: DAGVTQSPTHLIKTRGQQVTLRCSPKSGHDTVSWYQQALGQGPQFIFQYYEEEERQRGNFPDRFSGHQFPNYSSELNVNALLLGDSALYLCASSFSDGYTFGSGTRLTVV.

This clone was counted between two and nine times. The CDR3 here is CSVGRLAGAGETQYF. CDR3 coding DNA: TGCAGCGTGGGGAGACTAGCGGGGGCCGGGGAGACCCAGTACTTC. This chain links TRBV29-1 with TRBJ2-5; 12 bases match TRBD2. CDR3 length: 15 residues. Germline V gene lookup returns CDR1 SQVTM and CDR2 ANQGSEA. V shed 6 bases, J shed 5 bases, and the junction held 10 bases outside the gene matches.

The rearrangement links TRBV12-3 or TRBV12-4 to TRBJ1-2; 10 bases match TRBD1. The CDR3 has 13 amino acids. The junction had 6 bases not matched to a gene; V was cut back by 6 bases and J by 8 bases. CDR3 nucleotide sequence: TGTGCCAGCAGCCCAGGGACAGGGGTCGGCTACACCTTC. It is translated as CASSPGTGVGYTF.

The chain couples TRBV5-5 to TRBJ1-1; D unresolved. V gave up 4 bases and J gave up 10 bases, with 20 bases separating them. CDR3 length: 14 amino acids. Germline-derived CDR1 and CDR2 are SGHKS and YYEKEE (reference sequence). The CDR3 loop reads CASSPDYFSVGAFF. For the CDR3, the DNA is TGTGCCAGCAGCCCGGACTACTTTTCGGTGGGAGCTTTCTTT.

This sequence joins TRBV24-1 and TRBJ1-2; D not resolved. The CDR3 consists of 13 residues. CDR1 is KGHDR, CDR2 SFDVKD, per germline. The germline V and J ends were trimmed by 4 bases and 2 bases, with 7 bases remaining between them. As DNA, the CDR3 is TGTGCCACCAGTGAGAGAGGAAACTATGGCTACACCTTC. Protein product: CATSERGNYGYTF.

The chain has TRBV29-1 and TRBJ2-2; 9 bases are shared with TRBD2. CDR3 size: 15 residues. CDR1 and CDR2 (germline): SQVTM, ANQGSEA. The ends lost 3 bases at V and 4 bases at J; junction bases unmatched: 6. CDR3 region: CSVDSGTSFTGELFF. Here the CDR3 DNA reads TGCAGCGTTGACTCCGGGACTAGCTTCACCGGGGAGCTGTTTTTT.

This chain links TRBV28 with TRBJ2-2; 10 bases fit TRBD1. The V and J ends lost 6 bases and 6 bases, in that order; junction bases with no gene match: 10. CDR3 length equals 16 residues. The germline gives CDR1 MDHEN, CDR2 SYDVKM. Here the CDR3 reads CASSRMSGTGAGELFF. In DNA, the CDR3 is TGTGCCAGCAGCCGCATGTCCGGGACAGGGGCCGGGGAGCTGTTTTTT.

J is TRBJ2-7 and V is TRBV6-2 or TRBV6-3, with D perhaps matching TRBD1 (5 bases). V was cut by 5 bases and J by 0 bases, with 8 bases left in between. Germline loops: CDR1 MNHEY, CDR2 SVGEGT. The CDR3 covers 13 residues. The CDR3 sequence: CASSGQNSYEQYF. Here the CDR3 DNA reads TGTGCCAGCAGTGGACAAAACTCCTACGAGCAGTACTTC.

This chain links TRBV6-5 with TRBJ1-4; TRBD1 matches 9 bases. CDR3 length: 15 amino acids. In germline, CDR1 is MNHEY, CDR2 SVGAGI. Losses at the gene ends were 6 bases for V and 8 bases for J; bases not matched to a gene: 10. The CDR3 DNA is TGTGCCAGCAGCCAGGGACAGGGATCGGTCGAAAAACTGTTTTTT. Translated: CASSQGQGSVEKLFF.

The chain links TRBV19 to TRBJ1-6, with 10 bases aligning to TRBD1. V shed 3 bases, J shed 6 bases, and the junction held 2 bases outside the gene matches. The CDR3 has 15 residues. The germline V gene encodes CDR1 LNHDA and CDR2 SQIVND (reference sequence). CDR3 sequence reads: CASSIWTGGNSPLHF. CDR3 in DNA: TGTGCCAGTAGTATTTGGACAGGGGGTAATTCACCCCTCCACTTT.

The chain has TRBV5-6 and TRBJ1-2, with TRBD1 as a possible D gene (6 bases). V lost 5 bases and J 8 bases, leaving 13 bases between the germline ends. This CDR3 is 12 amino acids long. CDR1 and CDR2 (germline): SGHDT, YYEEEE. The CDR3 sequence is CASRRTVDGYTF. CDR3 bases: TGTGCCAGCAGGAGGACAGTGGACGGCTACACCTTC.

The rearrangement links TRBV5-1 to TRBJ2-7, with D perhaps TRBD2 (6 bases). The CDR3 extends over 15 amino acids. Germline V gene lookup returns CDR1 SGHRS and CDR2 YFSETQ. V was clipped by 0 bases and J by 3 bases, with 13 bases between them. The CDR3 sequence: CASSLARGAHYEQYF. The CDR3, as DNA: TGCGCCAGCAGCTTGGCGCGCGGGGCTCACTACGAGCAGTACTTC.

The chain couples TRBV7-6 to TRBJ2-5, with D possibly TRBD2 on 6 matching bases. Germline assignment: CDR1 SGHVS and CDR2 FNYEAQ. CDR3 size: 18 residues. V dropped 5 bases and J dropped 4 bases, with 26 bases sitting between them. The CDR3 protein is CASSGGTEADWGLETQYF. The CDR3 DNA is TGTGCCAGCAGCGGGGGGACTGAGGCGGACTGGGGTCTAGAGACCCAGTACTTC.

This chain uses TRBV10-1 with TRBJ2-2; D remains ambiguous. The CDR3 spans 14 residues. V shed 5 bases and J shed 4 bases, with 11 bases lying between them. Germline assignment: CDR1 WNHNN and CDR2 SYGVQD (reference sequence). The CDR3 DNA reads TGCGCCAGCAGTCCTCTAGATCCCACCGGGGAGCTGTTTTTT. Its translation: CASSPLDPTGELFF.

V is TRBV19 and J is TRBJ2-7; 10 nucleotides line up with TRBD2. CDR1 and CDR2 (germline): LNHDA, SQIVND (reference sequence). The CDR3 extends over 15 amino acids. V shed 6 bases, J shed 1 base, and the junction held 6 bases outside the gene matches. CDR3 amino acids: CASSPGTSVSYEQYF. The CDR3 region has the DNA TGTGCCAGTAGCCCCGGGACTAGCGTATCCTACGAGCAGTACTTC.

Only one count was recorded for this clone. The DNA of the CDR3 is TGTGCCAGCAGCCCGGCCACTAGTGGCAACGAGCAGTTCTTC. This codes for CASSPATSGNEQFF. The chain carries TRBV11-2 and TRBJ2-1, with D perhaps TRBD2 (5 bases). The CDR3 is 14 residues long. Between the trimmed V and J ends, which lost 5 bases and 10 bases, there was a span of 18 bases. Germline loops: CDR1 SGHAT, CDR2 FQNNGV.

Only a few counts were recorded for this clone. This sequence joins TRBV6-4 and TRBJ2-1, with a tentative D call TRBD2 (6 bases). The V gene's germline CDR1 is MRHNA and CDR2 SNTAGT. CDR3 length: 17 amino acids. Trimming cost V 0 bases and J 9 bases, with 21 bases left between them. The CDR3 DNA follows: TGTGCCAGCAGTGACTCGATTACTCGTGGGGACTTGGGTGAGCAGTTCTTC. Translation gives CASSDSITRGDLGEQFF.

The gene calls are TRBV5-6 and TRBJ2-7; D is ambiguous. With 3 bases removed from V and 0 bases from J, the gap between germline ends came to 4 bases. This CDR3 has 12 amino acids. Germline V lookup: CDR1 SGHDT, CDR2 YYEEEE. The CDR3 loop reads CASSWSSYEQYF. As DNA, the CDR3 is TGTGCCAGCAGCTGGAGCTCCTACGAGCAGTACTTC.

This chain uses TRBV19 with TRBJ2-7; possible D gene TRBD1, 6 bases. CDR3 size: 15 residues. The V and J ends lost 3 bases and 1 base respectively, with 13 bases between them. CDR1 is LNHDA and CDR2 is SQIVND in the germline V gene (reference sequence). The CDR3 is CASSMRQAPSYEQYF. For the CDR3, the DNA is TGTGCCAGTAGTATGAGACAGGCGCCGTCCTACGAGCAGTACTTC.

V gene TRBV5-4 combines with J gene TRBJ1-2, with unresolved D. Germline V gives CDR1 SGHNT, CDR2 YYREEE (reference sequence). CDR3 size: 17 residues. Deletions cut 0 bases from V and 3 bases from J, with 18 bases between. The CDR3 loop reads CASSLGSPFRNYYGYTF. CDR3 nucleotide sequence: TGTGCCAGCAGCTTGGGTTCCCCCTTCAGGAACTACTATGGCTACACCTTC.